The 29 T cell receptor beta chains below were found in one sample sequenced in a study of OX40 agonist ivuxolimab in advanced cancers. Profiled with immunoSEQ multiplex PCR; TCRdb holds only in-frame clones, not every one. This table holds approximately 72,000 clones, around nine tenths found once. The sequencing used CD4+ or CD8+ T cells sorted from blood, collected in a trial of the OX40 agonist ivuxolimab. The receptors were gathered from an adult with an advanced solid tumor such as melanoma, head and neck, liver or kidney cancer.

This clone was found once. The rearrangement links TRBV11-2 to TRBJ2-3; no firm D call. Germline CDR1 SGHAT, CDR2 FQNNGV. The CDR3 sequence is 15 residues long. Trimming took off 1 base at V and 1 base at J, with 9 bases between the two ends. The CDR3: CASSLAPGRTDTQYF. CDR3 coding DNA: TGTGCCAGCAGCTTAGCCCCCGGGCGCACAGATACGCAGTATTTT.

This clone was recorded once. The rearrangement joins TRBV9 to TRBJ2-7, with 8 bases aligning to TRBD2. There are 15 residues in the CDR3. Germline V gene lookup returns CDR1 SGDLS and CDR2 YYNGEE. After removal of 0 bases from V and 3 bases from J, the junction contained 5 bases not matched to a gene. CDR3 in amino acids: CASSVDGLAIYEQYF. CDR3 bases: TGTGCCAGCAGCGTAGATGGACTAGCTATCTACGAGCAGTACTTC.

This chain links TRBV7-6 with TRBJ2-3; D gene uncertain. This CDR3 region has 14 residues. Germline CDR1 and CDR2: SGHVS and FNYEAQ. The V and J ends lost 6 bases and 0 bases respectively, with 10 bases between them. CDR3 sequence reads: CASSQFSSTDTQYF. The CDR3 DNA sequence: TGTGCCAGCAGTCAATTCAGTAGCACAGATACGCAGTATTTT.

The chain joins TRBV7-9 to TRBJ2-2; 7 bases map to TRBD1. Germline V gene sequence: CDR1 SEHNR, CDR2 FQNEAQ (reference sequence). This CDR3 is built from 17 residues. Unmatched junction bases numbered 13, after V lost 5 bases and J lost 4 bases. CDR3 nucleotides: TGTGCCAGCAGCATCCGGACTCACAGGGGTACCACCGGGGAGCTGTTTTTT. This encodes CASSIRTHRGTTGELFF.

The V gene is TRBV28, the J gene TRBJ1-1, with 8 bases aligning to TRBD1. CDR3 size: 11 residues. Germline CDR1 is MDHEN and CDR2 is SYDVKM. Trimming cost V 2 bases and J 11 bases; bases outside gene matches: 1. DNA of the CDR3: TGTGCCAGCAGTTTAGGGGACAGGGCTTTCTTT. Its protein product is CASSLGDRAFF.

Comments on this clone: Other DNA sequences in this specimen translate into the identical CDR3. The genes are TRBV5-4 and TRBJ2-6; D call uncertain. The germline V gene encodes CDR1 SGHNT and CDR2 YYREEE (reference sequence). Trimming left V 4 bases short and J 0 bases short, with 8 bases between. The CDR3 has 15 residues. In DNA, the CDR3 is TGTGCCAGCAGCCCCCCGGGCTCTGGGGCCAACGTCCTGACTTTC. Translating gives CASSPPGSGANVLTF.

On this clone: In this CDR3 the conserved last residue, phenylalanine or tryptophan, is missing, so a read error is likely. No DNA is shown, since the ends of the CDR3 on it are uncertain; the CDR3 is the one TCRdb lists. The rearrangement links TRBV6-1 to TRBJ1-2. Germline V gene data show CDR1 as MNHNS and CDR2 as SASEGT. Inclusive of both ends, the CDR3 amounts to 9 amino acids. CDR3 residues: CASSYRTSK.

This chain joins TRBV7-2 and TRBJ2-5, with D uncertain. Trimming removed 5 bases at V and 6 bases at J, with 10 bases between. The germline V gene has CDR1 SGHTA and CDR2 FQGNSA. This CDR3 is built from 12 residues. CDR3 bases: TGTGCCAGCAGCCCCCGAGATCAGACCCAGTACTTC. This sequence encodes CASSPRDQTQYF. The entire variable domain, with the rest obtained from reference TRBV7-2 and TRBJ2-5, is as follows: GAGVSQSPSNKVTEKGKDVELRCDPISGHTALYWYRQSLGQGLEFLIYFQGNSAPDKSGLPSDRFSAERTGGSVSTLTIQRTQQEDSAVYLCASSPRDQTQYFGPGTRLLVL.

This clone has only a few counts. This chain connects TRBV28 to TRBJ1-2; the D is unclear. The CDR3 covers 13 residues. From germline, CDR1 is MDHEN and CDR2 SYDVKM. Trimming pared 6 bases from V and 8 bases from J, leaving 16 bases between. The CDR3 loop is CASRTPSHGGYTF. CDR3 nucleotide sequence: TGTGCCAGCAGAACACCAAGCCACGGCGGCTACACCTTC.

The chain carries TRBV5-1 and TRBJ1-4; weak D call: TRBD1 (6 bases). The CDR3 spans 15 residues. Trimming cost V 4 bases and J 5 bases, with 15 bases left between them. The germline V gene encodes CDR1 SGHRS and CDR2 YFSETQ. CDR3 coding DNA: TGCGCCAGCAGCCGGCAGAGCCAGGGGAATGAAAAACTGTTTTTT. As protein: CASSRQSQGNEKLFF.

This clone has just a few counts. The J gene is TRBJ1-2, the V gene TRBV6-5; D is unresolved. V lost 7 bases and J lost 0, with 9 bases in between. CDR3 length: 13 residues. Per the germline V gene, CDR1 is MNHEY and CDR2 is SVGAGI. CDR3 loop: CASTPRPNYGYTF. CDR3 coding DNA: TGTGCCAGCACCCCCAGGCCTAACTATGGCTACACCTTC.

The chain has TRBV19 and TRBJ1-1; TRBD1 aligns across 9 bases. Germline values: CDR1 LNHDA, CDR2 SQIVND (reference sequence). The CDR3 loop spans 17 amino acids. V gave up 1 base and J gave up 1 base; unmatched junction bases: 7. This CDR3 is CASSIGAPGQGNTEAFF. The DNA of the CDR3 is TGTGCCAGTAGTATAGGCGCTCCGGGACAGGGGAACACTGAAGCTTTCTTT. The variable domain in full, completed from reference TRBV19 and TRBJ1-1, reads DGGITQSPKYLFRKEGQNVTLSCEQNLNHDAMYWYRQDPGQGLRLIYYSQIVNDFQKGDIAEGYSVSREKKESFPLTVTSAQKNPTAFYLCASSIGAPGQGNTEAFFGQGTRLTVV.

V is TRBV4-3 and J is TRBJ1-1; D is unclear. The V end lost 1 base, the J end lost 0 bases, and 12 bases lay between the germline ends. The CDR3 runs to 16 residues. Germline CDR1 reads LGHNA; CDR2 reads YSLEER. CDR3 protein: CASSQGRQSLNTEAFF. As DNA, the CDR3 is TGCGCCAGCAGCCAAGGGCGGCAGAGCCTGAACACTGAAGCTTTCTTT.

The V call is TRBV2, the J call TRBJ1-2, with a weak D call TRBD1 (6 bases). CDR1 SNHLY and CDR2 FYNNEI come from the germline V gene. V lost 5 bases, J lost 2 bases, and 18 bases lay in between. The CDR3 runs to 16 residues. CDR3 loop: CASSPLGTGRNYGYTF. DNA for the CDR3: TGTGCCAGCAGTCCCTTAGGTACAGGGAGGAACTATGGCTACACCTTC.

V and J are TRBV15 and TRBJ2-2, with D perhaps matching TRBD1 (6 bases). Trimming shortened V by 5 bases and J by 8 bases, and 15 bases separated the two germline ends. The V gene's germline CDR1 is LNHNV and CDR2 YYDKDF (reference sequence). The CDR3 extends over 14 amino acids. CDR3 sequence reads: CATSAQGGTGELFF. CDR3 nucleotide sequence: TGTGCCACCAGCGCACAGGGTGGCACTGGGGAGCTGTTTTTT.

In its sample, this clone was seen a few times. The V gene is TRBV5-4, the J gene TRBJ1-2; D is ambiguous. The CDR3 loop spans 13 amino acids. Germline values: CDR1 SGHNT, CDR2 YYREEE (reference sequence). V lost 4 bases to trimming and J lost 7 bases, with 14 bases between them. The CDR3 here is CASSPERALGYTF. For the CDR3, the DNA is TGTGCCAGCAGCCCAGAGAGGGCCCTTGGCTACACCTTC.

The gene calls are TRBV21-1 and TRBJ2-1; the tabulated D call, TRBD2, remains unverified against the DNA. TRBV21-1 is given as a pseudogene. CDR3 length: 18 residues. DNA for the CDR3: TGTGCCAGCAGCGAGCTATGCTGGACTAGCGGGAGTGGGAATGAGCAGTTCTTC. Amino acid sequence: CASSELCWTSGSGNEQFF.

The gene calls are TRBV30 and TRBJ2-3; TRBD2 is a possible D gene (6 bases). The CDR3 consists of 15 residues. The V end was cut by 5 bases, the J end by 0 bases, with 15 bases between. Germline-derived CDR1 and CDR2 are GTSNPN and SVGIG (reference sequence). Here the CDR3 reads CAWQSGSGSTDTQYF. DNA of the CDR3: TGTGCCTGGCAGTCGGGCAGCGGGAGCACAGATACGCAGTATTTT. The complete variable domain, with remaining parts taken from reference TRBV30 and TRBJ2-3, reads SQTIHQWPATLVQPVGSPLSLECTVEGTSNPNLYWYRQAAGRGLQLLFYSVGIGQISSEVPQNLSASRPQDRQFILSSKKLLLSDSGFYLCAWQSGSGSTDTQYFGPGTRLTVL.

The CDR3 DNA sequence: TGTGCCAGCAGCTTAGCGTTCAGAGATACGCAGTATTTT. Translated, it gives CASSLAFRDTQYF. The chain joins TRBV7-9 to TRBJ2-3; no clear D. This CDR3 has 13 amino acids. Deletions cut 0 bases from V and 5 bases from J, with 6 bases between. Germline assignment: CDR1 SEHNR and CDR2 FQNEAQ (reference sequence). Full variable domain (outside the CDR3, taken from reference TRBV7-9 and TRBJ2-3): DTGVSQNPRHKITKRGQNVTFRCDPISEHNRLYWYRQTLGQGPEFLTYFQNEAQLEKSRLLSDRFSAERPKGSFSTLEIQRTEQGDSAMYLCASSLAFRDTQYFGPGTRLTVL.

This rearrangement joins TRBV6-1 to TRBJ2-7, with TRBD1 as a possible D gene (5 bases). V shed 7 bases and J shed 4 bases, with 20 bases lying between them. Germline CDR1 reads MNHNS; CDR2 reads SASEGT. The CDR3 runs to 15 residues. The CDR3 nucleotides read TGTGCCAGCACCCTGCGTGGGGCGGAGCGATACGAGCAGTACTTC. Its translation is CASTLRGAERYEQYF.

This rearrangement joins TRBV28 to TRBJ1-2; D is perhaps TRBD1 (5 bases). The V end was cut by 3 bases, the J end by 2 bases, with 13 bases between. The CDR3 is 15 residues long. Germline CDR1 MDHEN, CDR2 SYDVKM. CDR3 sequence: CASSFFPGWNYGYTF. The CDR3 coding sequence is TGTGCCAGCAGTTTCTTTCCAGGGTGGAACTATGGCTACACCTTC.

V and J are TRBV2 and TRBJ2-2, with 9 nucleotides matching TRBD1. Germline CDR1 SNHLY, CDR2 FYNNEI. Trimming removed 8 bases from V and 4 bases from J; junction bases left unmatched: 5. The length of the CDR3 is 14 residues. The CDR3 DNA follows: TGTGCCAGCCAACAGGGGGCGAGCACCGGGGAGCTGTTTTTT. Encoded protein: CASQQGASTGELFF.

This clone has a single count. The chain employs TRBV6-5 and TRBJ1-2, with 10 bases identical to TRBD1. V dropped 5 bases and J dropped 4; count of bases not matched to a gene: 1. There are 13 residues in the CDR3. Looked up from germline, CDR1 is MNHEY and CDR2 is SVGAGI. CDR3 bases: TGTGCCAGCAGTCGGACAGGGGGCTATGGCTACACCTTC. Its protein is CASSRTGGYGYTF.

V is TRBV5-4 and J is TRBJ2-4; the D is unclear. Germline values: CDR1 SGHNT, CDR2 YYREEE (reference sequence). The V gene lost 3 bases and the J gene lost 6 bases, with 7 bases spanning the gap. CDR3 length: 12 amino acids. The CDR3 reads CASSSDANIQYF. Here the CDR3 DNA reads TGTGCCAGCAGCTCAGACGCAAACATTCAGTACTTC.

The gene calls are TRBV5-8 and TRBJ2-1; unclear D gene. V was clipped by 6 bases and J by 10 bases, with 14 bases between them. This CDR3 contains 12 residues. Germline V gives CDR1 SGHTS, CDR2 YDEGEE. This chain's CDR3 is CASKYLGYEQFF. In nucleotides, the CDR3 is TGTGCCAGCAAATACCTCGGGTACGAGCAGTTCTTC.

The CDR3 loop is CASSLGTGGEYSPLHF. CDR3 DNA: TGCGCCAGCAGCTTGGGGACAGGGGGCGAATATTCACCCCTCCACTTT. The chain uses TRBV5-1 and TRBJ1-6; 11 bases are a match to TRBD1. CDR3 length: 16 residues. With 0 bases clipped from V and 8 bases from J, the junction kept 4 bases outside the gene matches. Per germline, CDR1 SGHRS and CDR2 YFSETQ.

The CDR3 reads CASTLAGGRRDTQYF. CDR3 sequence (DNA): TGTGCCAGCACCCTAGCGGGAGGGCGAAGAGATACGCAGTATTTT. The V call is TRBV6-1, the J call TRBJ2-3, with 12 nucleotides matching TRBD2. Germline lookup yields CDR1 MNHNS and CDR2 SASEGT. CDR3 size: 15 residues. The J segment lost 5 bases and the V segment lost 7 bases, leaving 7 bases of the junction unmatched.

This clone was counted only a few times. CDR3 nucleotide sequence: TGTGCCAGCAGTTACGCATCCACAGGGGGCTACGAGCAGTACTTC. Translation: CASSYASTGGYEQYF. This sequence joins TRBV6-5 and TRBJ2-7, with 8 bases lining up with TRBD1. Germline-derived CDR1 and CDR2 are MNHEY and SVGAGI. The V segment lost 2 bases and the J segment 3 bases; nucleotides outside the gene matches: 6. The CDR3 runs 15 residues.

This clone qualifies as medium-sized. This chain uses TRBV25-1 with TRBJ1-5; weak D call: TRBD1 (5 bases). V shed 4 bases and J shed 4 bases, with 8 bases lying between them. Looked up from germline, CDR1 is MGHDK and CDR2 is SYGVNS. The CDR3 covers 13 residues. The CDR3, as DNA: TGTGCCAGCAGTGGAGGGGAAAATCAGCCCCAGCATTTT. It is translated as CASSGGENQPQHF.